What follows are 9 T cell receptor beta chains derived from one specimen sequenced in a study of vaccination and CD4 T cells after COVID-19. Once obtained from cultured CD4+ T cells, the DNA was sequenced using the Oncomine TCR Beta short-read assay. MiXCR, applied by TCRdb to the PCR reads, yields one record per CDR3 protein. This table holds 9,500 to 12,000 distinct CDR3 sequences, approximately 25% found once. As for treatment: roughly 10-day PBMC culture with coronavirus spike peptide pools or control peptides (ViraFEST assay). Antigen specificity for these receptors is unknown. The specimen comprised CD4+ T cells from blood, cultured in vitro, sampled after SARS-CoV-2 vaccination. The source of these receptors is a human donor who had recovered from COVID-19.

This clonotype is a singleton in its sample. The chain employs TRBV6-2 or TRBV6-3 and TRBJ2-4, with 7 positions matching TRBD2. The CDR3 spans 15 residues. V shed 4 bases, J shed 6 bases, and the junction held 9 bases outside the gene matches. Germline CDR1 and CDR2: MNHEY and SVGEGT. CDR3 sequence: CASSSIRGRVNIQYF. CDR3 bases: TGTGCCAGCAGTTCAATTCGGGGGAGGGTAAACATTCAGTACTTC.

This clonotype was picked up one time. The chain joins TRBV11-2 to TRBJ2-7, with TRBD1 matching over 9 bases. V was pared by 4 bases and J by 2 bases, with 12 bases of the junction left unmatched. The CDR3 totals 17 residues. Germline V gene sequence: CDR1 SGHAT, CDR2 FQNNGV. The CDR3 nucleotides read TGTGCCAGCAGCTGGCGGGGAGGACAGGGGCCAGCCTACGAGCAGTACTTC. Translation gives CASSWRGGQGPAYEQYF.

This clonotype appeared a few times. CDR3 amino acids: CSAVLGGVSSSYNSPLHF. The DNA for the CDR3 is TGCAGTGCTGTTCTAGGAGGGGTCTCCTCCTCCTATAATTCACCCCTCCACTTT. The chain links TRBV20-1 to TRBJ1-6; D may be TRBD1 (5 bases). Trimming took 5 bases from V and 0 from J, leaving 20 bases between them. CDR1 and CDR2 from the germline V gene are DFQATT and SNEGSKA (reference sequence). The length of the CDR3 is 18 residues.

The chain joins TRBV27 to TRBJ2-7; D is uncertain. Germline-derived CDR1 and CDR2 are MNHEY and SMNVEV (reference sequence). The CDR3 length is 17 residues. Trimming stripped 5 bases from V and 2 bases from J, with 22 bases between. CDR3 nucleotide sequence: TGTGCCAGCAGTCCCGCCGCCGCCCCTCCGACCGCCTACGAGCAGTACTTC. As protein: CASSPAAAPPTAYEQYF.

J is TRBJ1-3 and V is TRBV6-1, with a weak D call TRBD1 (5 bases). The V and J ends lost 8 bases and 4 bases respectively, with 12 bases between them. Per the germline V gene, CDR1 is MNHNS and CDR2 is SASEGT. The CDR3 contains 13 residues. This CDR3 is CASGTQQGNTIYF. The CDR3 DNA follows: TGTGCCAGCGGGACCCAGCAGGGAAACACCATATATTTT.

This clonotype was recorded a few times. V is TRBV20-1 and J is TRBJ1-5; D gene uncertain. Looked up from germline, CDR1 is DFQATT and CDR2 is SNEGSKA (reference sequence). This CDR3 has 12 amino acids. The V gene lost 5 bases and the J gene lost 11 bases, with 16 bases spanning the gap. The CDR3 DNA reads as TGCAGTGCTTTAACTCCCGGGTTAGCCCAGCATTTT. This codes for CSALTPGLAQHF.

The J gene is TRBJ1-1, the V gene TRBV29-1; D is unclear. The CDR3 contains 10 residues. Germline assignment: CDR1 SQVTM and CDR2 ANQGSEA. V dropped 4 bases and J dropped 4 bases, with 4 bases sitting between them. In DNA, the CDR3 is TGCAGCGTTGGGGGCACTGAAGCTTTCTTT. Its protein is CSVGGTEAFF.

The chain employs TRBV10-3 and TRBJ2-7; D may be TRBD2 (6 bases). Germline V lookup: CDR1 ENHRY, CDR2 SYGVKD. V gave up 0 bases and J gave up 0 bases, with 12 bases separating them. The CDR3 sequence is 16 residues long. The CDR3 bases are TGTGCCATCAGTGAGTCGGGCGGGGTCCACTCCTACGAGCAGTACTTC. The encoded protein is CAISESGGVHSYEQYF.

This clonotype was seen a few times. The rearrangement links TRBV19 to TRBJ2-5; 10 bases map to TRBD1. CDR1 and CDR2 from the germline V gene are LNHDA and SQIVND (reference sequence). The CDR3 extends over 14 amino acids. V was pared by 4 bases and J by 5 bases, with 4 bases of the junction left unmatched. The CDR3 loop is CASSTTGGVETQYF. Here the CDR3 DNA reads TGTGCCAGTAGTACGACAGGGGGCGTGGAGACCCAGTACTTC.